The entry below describes one T cell receptor beta chain. The data originate from a study of OX40 agonist ivuxolimab in advanced cancers. Trimming pared 5 bases from V and 7 bases from J, leaving 17 bases between. CDR3 length: 15 residues. CDR1 and CDR2 from the germline V gene are SEHNR and FQNEAQ (reference sequence). Assay used: immunoSEQ multiplex PCR; TCRdb lists only in-frame clones, some missing. The sample carries around 47,000 clones, roughly 84% recorded once. The gene calls are TRBV7-9 and TRBJ1-4; tentatively, D is TRBD1 (5 bases). This sample comprised CD4+ or CD8+ T cells sorted from blood, obtained in a trial of the OX40 agonist ivuxolimab. The clonotype was recovered from an adult with an advanced solid tumor such as melanoma, head and neck, liver or kidney cancer. The CDR3 nucleotides are TGTGCCAGCAGCCGGGGCGCAGGGCTGGGTGAAAAACTGTTTTTT. Its translation is CASSRGAGLGEKLFF.